The TCR beta chain under discussion was sequenced for a study of T-cell memory formation after mild COVID-19. Looked up from germline, CDR1 is SGDLS and CDR2 is YYNGEE. V lost 0 bases and J 5 bases, leaving 17 bases between the germline ends. The length of the CDR3 is 16 residues. TCRdb itself ran the 5' RACE reads through MiXCR, one entry per CDR3 protein. The sample shows about 49,000 distinct CDR3 sequences, over 6.5% of them seen only once. This rearrangement joins TRBV9 to TRBJ2-5; D may be TRBD2 (6 bases). This sequence originates from a man aged 18-30 years who had mild COVID-19 (a few samples of this study predate the infection). Cell type and time point are not known. The sequencing input was PBMCs or a T cell subset sorted from them (not recorded which). Here the CDR3 DNA reads TGTGCCAGCAGCGTAGGAAGCGTGGGGGGTGGTGAGACCCAGTACTTC. This translates into CASSVGSVGGGETQYF. The entire variable domain, with the rest obtained from reference TRBV9 and TRBJ2-5, is as follows: DSGVTQTPKHLITATGQRVTLRCSPRSGDLSVYWYQQSLDQGLQFLIQYYNGEERAKGNILERFSAQQFPDLHSELNLSSLELGDSALYFCASSVGSVGGGETQYFGPGTRLLVL.